The 17 T cell receptor beta chains below were found in one sample sequenced in a study of vaccination and CD4 T cells after COVID-19 (dated by TCRdb to between 2021 and 2023). These receptors' targets are unknown. The time point label corresponds to: late sampling 161 to 241 days after vaccination in a few convalescent patients. This specimen's treatment or condition label, per the study, means: approximately nine-day PBMC culture with coronavirus spike peptide pools or control peptides (ViraFEST assay). Libraries were prepared through PCR. Instrument used: Illumina iSeq 100. TCR sequencing of DNA from cultured CD4+ T cells used the Oncomine TCR Beta short-read assay at the Johns Hopkins FTIC core. Through fastp at Q25 and MiXCR, TCRdb rebuilt clones from the public reads, retaining in-frame beta chains. Every entry covers one CDR3 protein and lists the most common genes and DNA from its rows. For this sample the table gives around 30,000 distinct CDR3 sequences, of which under 40% were detected only once. In total, the top ten clones hold under 3.5% of the sample.

The sample consisted of CD4+ T cells from blood, cultured in vitro, taken about 7 months after SARS-CoV-2 vaccination. The source is a human donor who had recovered from COVID-19.

The chain joins TRBV20-1 to TRBJ1-2; D may be TRBD1 (5 bases). Germline loops: CDR1 DFQATT, CDR2 SNEGSKA (reference sequence). The CDR3 sequence is 12 residues long. Between the trimmed V and J ends, which lost 6 bases and 3 bases, there was a span of 11 bases. The CDR3 nucleotides are TGCAGTGCCACAACGGGGGACTATGGCTACACCTTC. It encodes CSATTGDYGYTF.

This clonotype has just a few counts. The chain joins TRBV6-1 to TRBJ1-1; D is uncertain. Trimming left V 6 bases short and J 3 bases short, with 11 bases between. CDR3 size: 13 residues. Looked up from germline, CDR1 is MNHNS and CDR2 is SASEGT. The CDR3 loop is CASSSKDYTEAFF. CDR3 sequence (DNA): TGTGCCAGCAGCTCTAAGGACTACACTGAAGCTTTCTTT.

V usage is TRBV6-1 and J usage is TRBJ2-7; 9 positions agree with TRBD1. V was pared by 3 bases and J by 3 bases, with 9 bases of the junction left unmatched. Germline V gene sequence: CDR1 MNHNS, CDR2 SASEGT. CDR3 length equals 16 residues. The DNA for the CDR3 is TGTGCCAGCAGTGAGTCCCTGACAGGGGGGTTCTACGAGCAGTACTTC. Translating it yields CASSESLTGGFYEQYF.

Only a few counts were recorded for this clonotype. The J gene is TRBJ1-5, the V gene TRBV7-8; TRBD1 might be the D (5 bases). Germline V gene data show CDR1 as SGHVS and CDR2 as FQNEAQ. The CDR3 is made up of 16 amino acids. V lost 5 bases, J lost 7 bases, and 21 bases lay in between. The DNA for the CDR3 is TGTGCCAGCAGCCCAAGGTGGGGGGGGGGAGACCAGCCCCAGCATTTT. Its translation: CASSPRWGGGDQPQHF.

For the CDR3, the DNA is TGTGCCAGCAGTGACTGGCTACCCCAAAATCAGCCCCAGCATTTT. Translating it yields CASSDWLPQNQPQHF. The chain recombines TRBV2 with TRBJ1-5; D is unresolved. CDR1 SNHLY and CDR2 FYNNEI come from the germline V gene. The CDR3 spans 15 residues. Trimming removed 3 bases from V and 4 bases from J, with 13 bases in between.

This chain uses TRBV28 with TRBJ2-7, with TRBD1 matching over 10 bases. The CDR3 contains 14 residues. The ends lost 2 bases at V and 4 bases at J; junction bases unmatched: 2. Germline V gene data show CDR1 as MDHEN and CDR2 as SYDVKM. The CDR3 nucleotides are TGTGCCAGCAGTTTAGGGACAGGGGCGTACGAGCAGTACTTC. It codes for CASSLGTGAYEQYF. The full variable domain, its missing parts supplied by reference TRBV28 and TRBJ2-7, is DVKVTQSSRYLVKRTGEKVFLECVQDMDHENMFWYRQDPGLGLRLIYFSYDVKMKEKGDIPEGYSVSREKKERFSLILESASTNQTSMYLCASSLGTGAYEQYFGPGTRLTVT.

The chain couples TRBV11-3 to TRBJ2-5; D is perhaps TRBD1 (5 bases). Germline assignment: CDR1 SGHNT and CDR2 YENEEA. The CDR3 spans 13 residues. V shed 8 bases and J shed 1 base, with 11 bases lying between them. CDR3 nucleotides: TGTGCCAGCTCCCAGGGAATCCAAGAGACCCAGTACTTC. Its translation: CASSQGIQETQYF.

The V and J genes are TRBV19 and TRBJ2-1; 10 positions match TRBD2. Unmatched junction bases numbered 12, after V lost 5 bases and J lost 8 bases. Germline V gene sequence: CDR1 LNHDA, CDR2 SQIVND (reference sequence). There are 16 residues in the CDR3. The CDR3 DNA sequence: TGTGCCAGTAGTGCCTTCCGGGCTAGCGGGAGTGATGAGCAGTTCTTC. This sequence encodes CASSAFRASGSDEQFF.

This clonotype has just a few counts. J is TRBJ2-3 and V is TRBV20-1, with D unresolved. V was clipped by 4 bases and J by 0 bases, with 11 bases between them. The germline gives CDR1 DFQATT, CDR2 SNEGSKA (reference sequence). This CDR3 comprises 14 residues. In nucleotides, the CDR3 is TGCAGTGCTAAGGGAACCCATAGCACAGATACGCAGTATTTT. This codes for CSAKGTHSTDTQYF.

J is TRBJ2-5 and V is TRBV21-1; the table's D call of TRBD1 was not tested on the DNA. TRBV21-1 is tagged as a pseudogene. The CDR3 length is 14 residues. The CDR3 coding sequence is TGTGCCAGCAGCAAGAGGACAGGGAAAGAGACCCAGTACTTC. Its protein product is CASSKRTGKETQYF.

A note on this clonotype: One end of the junction fails to match germline, which may point to a read error. V and J are TRBV10-1 and TRBJ2-1, with TRBD1 identical over 7 bases. The CDR3 has 16 amino acids. The germline CDR1 and CDR2 sequences are WNHNN and SYGVQD (reference sequence). The CDR3 DNA follows: TGTGCCAGCAGTCAAGGGACAGCCTTCCCCTACAATGAGCAGTTCTTC. Protein product: CASSQGTAFPYNEQFF.

This clonotype was seen a handful of times. The chain combines TRBV7-9 with TRBJ2-7, with D perhaps matching TRBD1 or TRBD2 (5 bases each). CDR1 and CDR2 (germline): SEHNR, FQNEAQ (reference sequence). V was clipped by 3 bases and J by 0 bases, with 12 bases between them. The CDR3 is 15 amino acids. The CDR3 DNA sequence: TGTGCCAGCAGCTTGAATGCAGGGAGCTCCTACGAGCAGTACTTC. Translated, it gives CASSLNAGSSYEQYF.

The V and J genes are TRBV2 and TRBJ2-7; D not resolved. The ends were cut back, 1 base at V and 3 bases at J, with 13 bases in the middle. There are 15 residues in the CDR3. Looked up from germline, CDR1 is SNHLY and CDR2 is FYNNEI. CDR3 coding DNA: TGTGCCAGCAGTGAAGAGACGCGTAGGAACTACGAGCAGTACTTC. It codes for CASSEETRRNYEQYF.

This chain's CDR3 is CSARREGGLQETQYF. CDR3 DNA sequence: TGCAGTGCTAGGCGGGAGGGCGGATTACAAGAGACCCAGTACTTC. The chain carries TRBV20-1 and TRBJ2-5, with TRBD2 matching 9 bases. J lost 2 bases, V lost 3 bases, and 7 bases had no gene match. This CDR3 has 15 amino acids. CDR1 is DFQATT and CDR2 is SNEGSKA in the germline V gene (reference sequence).

J is TRBJ2-7 and V is TRBV7-2; perhaps D is TRBD1 or TRBD2 (5 bases each). V was cut by 1 base and J by 4 bases, with 20 bases left in between. Germline CDR1 is SGHTA and CDR2 is FQGNSA. This CDR3 contains 17 residues. The chain's CDR3 is CASSLEVGEGDPYEQYF. The CDR3 DNA follows: TGTGCCAGCAGCTTAGAGGTGGGGGAAGGGGATCCTTACGAGCAGTACTTC.

This clonotype was seen more than once but under ten times. V is TRBV20-1 and J is TRBJ1-6; D is possibly TRBD1 (6 bases). The CDR3 contains 14 residues. V dropped 6 bases and J dropped 5 bases, with 14 bases sitting between them. The germline gives CDR1 DFQATT, CDR2 SNEGSKA (reference sequence). CDR3 coding DNA: TGCAGTGCCCCTTATAGGGGGGATAATTCACCCCTCCACTTT. Translated, it gives CSAPYRGDNSPLHF.

The gene calls are TRBV28 and TRBJ1-5, with TRBD1 matching 8 bases. This CDR3 spans 14 amino acids. Germline CDR1 reads MDHEN; CDR2 reads SYDVKM. V lost 4 bases and J lost 6; bases outside the gene matches: 5. This chain's CDR3 is CASSSGQGFQPQHF. The CDR3 DNA is TGTGCCAGCAGTTCCGGACAGGGCTTTCAGCCCCAGCATTTT.